This TCR beta chain was found in a study of blood T cell repertoires in COVID-19. Across the whole study: Acute and convalescent COVID-19 specimens originated in the United States, Italy and Spain. Sample material is recorded as cDNA or gDNA derived from T cells, B-cell-depleted T cells, or PBMCs.

Trimming removed 1 base from V and 2 bases from J; junction bases left unmatched: 1. CDR3 length equals 15 residues. CDR1 MNHEY and CDR2 SMNVEV come from the germline V gene (reference sequence). As processed by the authors: Counts of nucleated cells, estimated from reference gene primer amplification, were obtained. Data came from immunoSEQ multiplex PCR; TCRdb stores just in-frame clones and leaves some out. V and J calls and clone size are given by that table; D and trimming were obtained from the DNA. In the table there are 250,000 or so clones, roughly 87% of which are singletons. The sample was peripheral blood. The source is a young woman with acute or convalescent COVID-19. V usage is TRBV27 and J usage is TRBJ2-1; 8 bases are a match to TRBD2. The CDR3 DNA reads TGTGCCAGCAGTTTATTAGCGGGACCCTACAATGAGCAGTTCTTC. Its protein is CASSLLAGPYNEQFF.